Listed below are T cell receptor beta chains from one sample, sequenced in a study of tumor and adjacent non-tumor tissue in lung cancer. A single record per CDR3 protein comes from TCRdb applying MiXCR to the multiplex PCR reads. The table lists about 110,000 distinct CDR3 sequences, over 75% of them singletons. Sequenced input: lung tumor tissue. The receptors shown here come from a man in his 70s with non-small cell lung cancer. CDR3s leave out the opening cysteine and the closing phenylalanine or tryptophan. Each record gives: V gene, J gene, D gene, CDR3 length, CDR3 protein. D genes are given only for firm matches.

TRBV28	TRBJ1-6	TRBD1	10	AWGTGRSPPH
TRBV6-2/TRBV6-3	TRBJ2-7	TRBD1	13	ASSTETGGSYEQY
TRBV4-2	TRBJ2-1	NA	12	ASSQVNRGNEQF
TRBV5-6	TRBJ2-5	NA	11	ASSSLETETQY
TRBV12-3/TRBV12-4	TRBJ2-5	TRBD1	13	DSSRLGTVQETQY
TRBV11-2	TRBJ2-7	NA	11	AISLAVALDQY
TRBV12-3/TRBV12-4	TRBJ2-7	NA	12	ASSFGGPLCEQY
TRBV6-2/TRBV6-3	TRBJ1-6	TRBD1	14	ASRTETGRSNLPLH
TRBV6-1	TRBJ1-1	TRBD1	13	ANTQWGQNRSEAF
TRBV10-2	TRBJ2-1	NA	12	ANSEPPLVYEQF
TRBV20-1	TRBJ2-7	TRBD1	13	SARGEGTDTYKQY
TRBV4-2	TRBJ2-1	TRBD1	12	ASSHPRQGPFQF
TRBV11-3	TRBJ1-1	TRBD1	14	TSSLKTGSMNTEAF
TRBV20-1	TRBJ1-1	TRBD1	11	SAGGTANTEAF
TRBV11-2	TRBJ2-2	TRBD1	14	ATSLVGTGVAGELF
TRBV29-1	TRBJ1-2	NA	11	RVLQTGAYGYT
TRBV14	TRBJ2-2	TRBD2	14	ASKRTSGANTGKLF
TRBV4-1	TRBJ2-2	NA	15	ASSREGGATNTGELF
TRBV28	TRBJ2-3	NA	12	TSKSPIGRDTQY
TRBV29-1	TRBJ1-1	NA	10	SDFGPGTKAF
TRBV11-1	TRBJ2-5	NA	13	DSSLGRSNQETQY
TRBV29-1	TRBJ1-1	NA	12	SATTVGPNSGAF
TRBV5-1	TRBJ1-1	NA	16	ANSSVRGGAYMNTEAF
TRBV5-5	TRBJ1-4	NA	13	ASSPWTASNVKLF
TRBV11-1	TRBJ2-5	NA	11	TSSLVWVGSQY
TRBV6-6	TRBJ1-2	NA	11	VSSHGGGVGYT
TRBV6-1	TRBJ2-1	NA	14	VSSEYRLVGYNEQF
TRBV5-4	TRBJ1-2	NA	12	ASSFSGGNYGYT
TRBV12-3/TRBV12-4	TRBJ2-7	NA	9	ASSLWTEQY
TRBV12-3/TRBV12-4	TRBJ2-3	NA	11	VRGLGQTDTQY
TRBV4-3	TRBJ2-7	TRBD2	19	ASSQVRNSKGLVGGSYEQY
TRBV29-1	TRBJ2-3	NA	12	SVAWTSSTDAQY
TRBV6-5	TRBJ1-1	NA	13	ASSYSPGGNAEAF
TRBV20-1	TRBJ2-7	TRBD2	11	SASQRERGEQY
TRBV12-3/TRBV12-4	TRBJ2-3	NA	13	ASSLGDGGPDTQY
TRBV5-1	TRBJ2-3	NA	13	ASSQGNPMMDTQY
TRBV12-3/TRBV12-4	TRBJ1-1	NA	15	TSSFADLSMVGTEAF
TRBV11-2	TRBJ2-7	NA	13	GSSPYSETTYEQY
TRBV6-2/TRBV6-3	TRBJ2-1	TRBD2	13	ASSPGLGNINTQF
TRBV5-1	TRBJ2-7	NA	11	ASSLDPSCEQY
TRBV29-1	TRBJ2-3	TRBD2	15	NLHGLAGGGITDTQY
TRBV29-1	TRBJ2-3	TRBD2	12	SVEGSSGGDTQY
TRBV11-2	TRBJ2-2	NA	12	ATITPGYTGELF
TRBV10-3	TRBJ1-2	NA	14	AISSLSLGSSYGYT
TRBV10-2	NA	TRBD1	12	ASSWDRENQSQY
TRBV28	TRBJ2-4	TRBD2	12	ASSLQGFGGSPY
TRBV11-2	TRBJ2-3	NA	14	ACSLTQGGSTDTQY
TRBV29-1	TRBJ2-5	NA	11	SFDGGLGETQY
TRBV6-5	TRBJ2-7	TRBD2	13	AVGRGLAGYYEQY
TRBV29-1	TRBJ1-2	NA	9	SVFVANGYT
TRBV11-2	TRBJ2-2	TRBD2	13	ANSIHGGADGELF
TRBV11-2	TRBJ2-2	NA	14	ASSLVDTRVAGELF